This TCR beta chain was obtained from a study of T cell changes during pregnancy in multiple sclerosis. The CDR3 has 15 amino acids. The germline V and J ends were trimmed by 3 bases and 0 bases, with 12 bases remaining between them. The germline V gene has CDR1 MGHRA and CDR2 YSYEKL. Produced via immunoSEQ multiplex PCR; TCRdb's table is partial and in-frame only. This table has roughly 80,000 clones, about 90% appearing once. Only one count was recorded for this clone. J is TRBJ2-7 and V is TRBV4-1; D is possibly TRBD2 (6 bases). The sequence derives from a female donor with multiple sclerosis, enrolled in a pregnancy study. The sample here was peripheral blood, taken before pregnancy. This CDR3 is CASSQAGGRSYEQYF. DNA of the CDR3: TGCGCCAGCAGCCAGGCCGGGGGTCGCTCCTACGAGCAGTACTTC.